This TCR beta chain comes out of a study of cytomegalovirus exposure and HLA in healthy donors. Study at large: Some 85 million unique TCRs, all from HLA-typed donors, were included in an early release of the data. General observations from the study: According to an earlier analysis, most TCR beta V segments yielded productive rearrangements about 87% or about 30% of the time. Later work associated fewer than 20,000 TCR beta sequences with HLA alleles at 0.05 false discovery rate. What TCR beta sequences reportedly achieved was accurate prediction of HLA-A and HLA-B alleles in most subjects.

Remarks on this clone: Its antigen is not known.

PCR used 60 Vbeta primers and 13 Jbeta primers. Some clones are missing from TCRdb's copy, which holds only in-frame ones; the method was immunoSEQ multiplex PCR. The data contain under 120,000 clones, approximately 66% of them singletons. The CDR3 runs to 16 residues. Trimming removed 0 bases from V and 2 bases from J, with 10 bases in between. Germline assignment: CDR1 MDHEN and CDR2 SYDVKM. The material sequenced was PBMCs. The rearrangement links TRBV28 to TRBJ1-4; D uncertain. The receptor was derived from a man between 35 and 55 years old in good health and CMV-seropositive. Here the CDR3 reads CASSLWQIHTNEKLFF. CDR3 DNA: TGTGCCAGCAGTTTATGGCAGATTCACACTAATGAAAAACTGTTTTTT.